This is a list of T cell receptor beta chains from one sample in a study of beta chain features in type 1 diabetes. Some clones are missing from TCRdb's copy, which holds only in-frame ones; the method was immunoSEQ multiplex PCR. This table holds just over 600,000 clones, around 15% found once. Sequenced sample: naive CD4+ T cells from blood. The source of these receptors is a man aged 18 to 30 in good health. CDR3s include the opening cysteine and the closing phenylalanine or tryptophan. D genes are given only for firm matches. Size is stated for part of the rows, as once, few or many counts, or as a class when the clone is expanded.

J: TRBJ1-4; V: TRBV5-1; size: -; D: -; DNA: TGCGCCAGCAGCATGGAGGGAGGTGGTGAAAAACTGTTTTTT; CDR3: CASSMEGGGEKLFF
J: TRBJ2-3; V: TRBV5-4; size: -; D: TRBD2; DNA: TGTGCCAGCAGCGGGCGACTAGCGGGCACGATCGGGATAGATACGCAGTATTTT; CDR3: CASSGRLAGTIGIDTQYF
J: TRBJ2-2; V: TRBV28; size: -; D: -; DNA: TGTGCCACCGCGTCAACATATTTAGGGGAGCTGTTTTTT; CDR3: CATASTYLGELFF
J: TRBJ2-7; V: TRBV28; size: -; D: -; DNA: TGTGCCAGCAGTCGGGCAGGGTCGTACGAGCAGTACTTC; CDR3: CASSRAGSYEQYF
J: TRBJ1-5; V: TRBV5-6; size: -; D: -; DNA: TGTGCCAGCAGCTTGAGCAGGGATAAGCCCCAGCATTTT; CDR3: CASSLSRDKPQHF
J: TRBJ2-4; V: TRBV4-1; size: -; D: TRBD1; DNA: TGCGCCAGCAGCCTAATGACAGGGCAAGCCAAAAACATTCAGTACTTC; CDR3: CASSLMTGQAKNIQYF
J: TRBJ2-7; V: TRBV19; size: -; D: TRBD2; DNA: TGTGCCAGCGCCGAGACTAGCGAAGGTCCCTACGAGCAGTACTTC; CDR3: CASAETSEGPYEQYF
J: TRBJ1-1; V: TRBV10-3; size: -; D: -; DNA: TGTGCCATCAGTGTAACAGGGCGGGGGACTGAAGCTTTCTTT; CDR3: CAISVTGRGTEAFF
J: TRBJ1-1; V: TRBV5-1; size: -; D: -; DNA: TGCGCCAGCAGCCCCGGGGCTACGAACACTGAAGCTTTCTTT; CDR3: CASSPGATNTEAFF
J: TRBJ2-2; V: TRBV10-3; size: -; D: -; DNA: TGTGCCAACACGGACGGCAACACCGGGGAGCTGTTTTTT; CDR3: CANTDGNTGELFF
J: TRBJ2-1; V: TRBV7-8; size: -; D: -; DNA: TGTGCCAGCAGCTTAGGGGCCCCGGGACAGCAGTTCTTC; CDR3: CASSLGAPGQQFF
J: TRBJ1-2; V: TRBV19; size: few; D: TRBD1; DNA: TGTGCCAGTACCGAGGGACAGAGCAACTATGGCTACACCTTC; CDR3: CASTEGQSNYGYTF
J: TRBJ1-2; V: TRBV6-5; size: few; D: TRBD1; DNA: TGTGCCAGCAGTACCGGGACAGTGGGGAATGGCTACACCTTC; CDR3: CASSTGTVGNGYTF